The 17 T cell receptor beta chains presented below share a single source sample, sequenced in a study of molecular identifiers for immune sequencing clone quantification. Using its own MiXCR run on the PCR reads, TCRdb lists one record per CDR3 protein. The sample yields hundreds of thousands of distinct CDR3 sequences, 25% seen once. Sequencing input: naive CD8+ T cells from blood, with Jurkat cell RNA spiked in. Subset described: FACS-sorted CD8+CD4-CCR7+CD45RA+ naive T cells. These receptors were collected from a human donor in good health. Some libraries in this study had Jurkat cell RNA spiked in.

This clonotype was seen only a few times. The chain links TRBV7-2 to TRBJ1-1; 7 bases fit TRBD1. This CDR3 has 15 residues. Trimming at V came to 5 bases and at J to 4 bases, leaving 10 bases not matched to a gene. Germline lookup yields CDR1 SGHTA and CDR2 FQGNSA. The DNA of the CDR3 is TGTGCCAGCAGCCTAGAGACAGGGAAGCTCACTGAAGCTTTCTTT. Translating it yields CASSLETGKLTEAFF.

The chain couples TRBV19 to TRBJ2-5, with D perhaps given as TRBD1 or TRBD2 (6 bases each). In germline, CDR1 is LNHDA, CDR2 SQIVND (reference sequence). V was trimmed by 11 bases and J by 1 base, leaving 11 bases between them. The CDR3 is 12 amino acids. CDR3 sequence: CAVGGPQETQYF. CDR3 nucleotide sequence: TGTGCCGTAGGGGGGCCCCAAGAGACCCAGTACTTC. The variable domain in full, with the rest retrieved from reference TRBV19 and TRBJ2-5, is DGGITQSPKYLFRKEGQNVTLSCEQNLNHDAMYWYRQDPGQGLRLIYYSQIVNDFQKGDIAEGYSVSREKKESFPLTVTSAQKNPTAFYLCAVGGPQETQYFGPGTRLLVL.

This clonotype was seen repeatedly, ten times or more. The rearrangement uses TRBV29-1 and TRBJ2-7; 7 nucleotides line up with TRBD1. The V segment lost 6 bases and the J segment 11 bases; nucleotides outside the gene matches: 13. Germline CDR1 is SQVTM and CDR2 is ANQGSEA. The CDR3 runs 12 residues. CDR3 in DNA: TGCAGCGTCACCCCTTGCCGACAGGGAAAGTACTTC. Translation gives CSVTPCRQGKYF.

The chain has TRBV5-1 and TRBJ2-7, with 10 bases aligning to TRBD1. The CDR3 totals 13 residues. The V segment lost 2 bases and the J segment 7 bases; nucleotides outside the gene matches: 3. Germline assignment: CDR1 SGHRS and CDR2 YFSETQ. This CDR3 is CASSLGTGEEQYF. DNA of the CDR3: TGCGCCAGCAGCTTAGGGACAGGGGAGGAGCAGTACTTC.

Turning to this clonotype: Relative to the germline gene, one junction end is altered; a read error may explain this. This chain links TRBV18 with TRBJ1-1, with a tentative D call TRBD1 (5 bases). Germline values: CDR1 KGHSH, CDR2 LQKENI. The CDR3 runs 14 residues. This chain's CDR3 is CASSLQGDALEALF. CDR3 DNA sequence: TGTGCCAGCTCACTTCAGGGAGACGCACTTGAAGCTCTCTTT.

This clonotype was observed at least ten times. CDR3 in amino acids: CASSDGDEGTQYF. Written as DNA, the CDR3 is TGCGCCAGCAGCGACGGGGACGAGGGGACCCAGTACTTC. V and J are TRBV5-1 and TRBJ2-5; D could derive from TRBD1 or TRBD2 (5 bases each). Germline V gives CDR1 SGHRS, CDR2 YFSETQ. V lost 4 bases, J lost 7 bases, and 14 bases lay in between. CDR3 length equals 13 residues. Filled out from reference TRBV5-1 and TRBJ2-5, the complete variable domain reads KAGVTQTPRYLIKTRGQQVTLSCSPISGHRSVSWYQQTPGQGLQFLFEYFSETQRNKGNFPGRFSGRQFSNSRSEMNVSTLELGDSALYLCASSDGDEGTQYFGPGTRLLVL.

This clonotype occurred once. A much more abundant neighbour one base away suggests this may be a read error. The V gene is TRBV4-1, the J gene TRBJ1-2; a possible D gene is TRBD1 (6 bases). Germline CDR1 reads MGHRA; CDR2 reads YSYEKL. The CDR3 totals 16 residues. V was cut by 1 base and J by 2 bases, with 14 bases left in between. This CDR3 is CASSQGHRVTNYGYTF. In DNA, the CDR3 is TGCGCCAGCAGCCAAGGCCACAGGGTAACAAACTATGGCTACACCTTC.

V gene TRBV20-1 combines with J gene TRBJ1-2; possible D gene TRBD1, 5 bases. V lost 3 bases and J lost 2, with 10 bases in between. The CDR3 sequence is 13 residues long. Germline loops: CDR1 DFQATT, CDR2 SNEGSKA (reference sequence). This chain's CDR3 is CSARGAGNYGYTF. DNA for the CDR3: TGCAGTGCTAGGGGAGCAGGGAACTATGGCTACACCTTC.

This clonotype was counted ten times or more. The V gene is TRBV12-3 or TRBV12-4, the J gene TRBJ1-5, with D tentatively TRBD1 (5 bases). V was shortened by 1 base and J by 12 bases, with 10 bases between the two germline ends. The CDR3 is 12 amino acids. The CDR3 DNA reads TGTGCCAGCAGTTTAGGTGGGGCGAACCAGCATTTT. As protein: CASSLGGANQHF.

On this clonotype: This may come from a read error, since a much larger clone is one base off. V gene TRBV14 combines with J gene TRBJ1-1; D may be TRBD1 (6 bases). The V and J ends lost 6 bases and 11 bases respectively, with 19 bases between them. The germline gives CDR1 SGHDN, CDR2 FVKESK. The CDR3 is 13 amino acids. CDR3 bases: TGTGCCAGCAGACAACTCAGGGGAAGTGGCGCTTTCTTT. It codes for CASRQLRGSGAFF.

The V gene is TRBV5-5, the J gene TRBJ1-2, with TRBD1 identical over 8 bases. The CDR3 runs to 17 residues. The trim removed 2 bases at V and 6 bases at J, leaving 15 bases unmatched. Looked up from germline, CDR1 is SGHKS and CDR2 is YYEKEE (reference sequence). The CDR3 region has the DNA TGTGCCAGCAGCTTACGAAGGGCAGGGGGCATTGCGGATGGCTACACCTTC. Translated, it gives CASSLRRAGGIADGYTF.

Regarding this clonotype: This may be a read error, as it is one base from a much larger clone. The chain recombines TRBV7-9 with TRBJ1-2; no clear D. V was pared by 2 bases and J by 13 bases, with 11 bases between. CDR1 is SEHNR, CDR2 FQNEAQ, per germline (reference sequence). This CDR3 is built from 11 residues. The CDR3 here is CASSLSPSSTF. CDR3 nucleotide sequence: TGTGCCAGCAGCTTAAGTCCGAGCTCCACCTTC.

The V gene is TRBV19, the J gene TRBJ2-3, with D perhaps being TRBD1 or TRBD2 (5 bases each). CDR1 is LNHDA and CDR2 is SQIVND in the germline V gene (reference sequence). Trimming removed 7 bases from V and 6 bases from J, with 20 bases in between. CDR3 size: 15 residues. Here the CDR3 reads CASTYGTNLEDTQYF. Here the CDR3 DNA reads TGTGCCAGTACATACGGGACCAACTTGGAGGATACGCAGTATTTT. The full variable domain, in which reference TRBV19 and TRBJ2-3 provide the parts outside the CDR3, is DGGITQSPKYLFRKEGQNVTLSCEQNLNHDAMYWYRQDPGQGLRLIYYSQIVNDFQKGDIAEGYSVSREKKESFPLTVTSAQKNPTAFYLCASTYGTNLEDTQYFGPGTRLTVL.

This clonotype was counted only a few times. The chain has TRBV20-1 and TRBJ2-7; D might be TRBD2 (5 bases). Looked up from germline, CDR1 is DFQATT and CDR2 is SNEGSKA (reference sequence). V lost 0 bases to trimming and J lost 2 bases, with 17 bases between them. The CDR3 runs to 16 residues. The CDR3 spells CSARDWSGETAYEQYF. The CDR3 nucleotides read TGCAGTGCTAGAGATTGGAGTGGGGAGACGGCCTACGAGCAGTACTTC.

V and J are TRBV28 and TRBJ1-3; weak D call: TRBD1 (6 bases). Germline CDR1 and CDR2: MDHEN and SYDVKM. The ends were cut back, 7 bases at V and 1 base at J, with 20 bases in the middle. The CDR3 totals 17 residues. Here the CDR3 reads CASTLTKQGNSGNTIYF. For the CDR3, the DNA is TGTGCCAGCACCCTAACGAAACAGGGCAATTCTGGAAACACCATATATTTT.

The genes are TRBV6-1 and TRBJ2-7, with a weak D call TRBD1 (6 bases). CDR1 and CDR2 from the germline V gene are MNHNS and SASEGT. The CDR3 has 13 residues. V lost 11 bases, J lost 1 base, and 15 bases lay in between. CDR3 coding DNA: TGTGCCGTATCGGACAGCATTTCCTACGAGCAGTACTTC. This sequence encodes CAVSDSISYEQYF.

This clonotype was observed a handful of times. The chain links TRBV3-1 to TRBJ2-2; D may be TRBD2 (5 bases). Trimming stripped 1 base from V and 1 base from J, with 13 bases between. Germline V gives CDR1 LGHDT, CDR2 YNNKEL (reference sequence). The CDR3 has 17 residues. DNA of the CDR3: TGTGCCAGCAGCCAAGTGTACAGCGGAGGGAACACCGGGGAGCTGTTTTTT. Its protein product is CASSQVYSGGNTGELFF.